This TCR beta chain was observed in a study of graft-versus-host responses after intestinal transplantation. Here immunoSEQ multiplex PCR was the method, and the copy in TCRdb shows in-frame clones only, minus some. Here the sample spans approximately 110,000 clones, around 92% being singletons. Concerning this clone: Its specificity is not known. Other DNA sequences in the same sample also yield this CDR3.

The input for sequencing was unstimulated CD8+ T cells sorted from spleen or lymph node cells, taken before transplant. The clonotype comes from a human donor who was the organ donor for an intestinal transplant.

CDR3 region: CASSLLSTDTQYF. The CDR3 coding sequence is TGTGCCAGCAGTTTATTAAGCACAGATACGCAGTATTTT. The chain recombines TRBV27 with TRBJ2-3; no definite D call. With 1 base removed from V and 0 bases from J, the gap between germline ends came to 2 bases. CDR1 is MNHEY and CDR2 is SMNVEV in the germline V gene (reference sequence). The CDR3 has 13 amino acids.